This T cell receptor (beta chain) was observed in a study of beta chain features in type 1 diabetes. Study overall: No age, gender or cell yield differences were seen between patients and healthy donors. General study points: Comparison showed that naive, central memory and Treg TCRB repertoires appeared more similar among patients than among healthy donors.

CDR1 and CDR2 (germline): LNHDA, SQIVND (reference sequence). V shed 5 bases and J 6 bases; nucleotides not matched to a gene: 4. CDR3 size: 15 residues. Using CD45RO/CCR7/CD25/CD127/CD95/CD27, CD4+ naive, central memory, regulatory and stem cell-like memory cells were sorted. The purity of all sorted populations exceeded 98%. Comment on this clone: Its antigen is still unknown.

Of the isolated RNA, all was reverse transcribed, and so the sequenced material was expressed TCRB transcripts. Profiling relied on immunoSEQ multiplex PCR, and the TCRdb table lists in-frame clones only, not all of them. The repertoire consists of 810,000 or so clones, with roughly 16% occurring once and the leading ten covering 0.023%. The receptor was derived from a woman younger than 30 in good health. The V gene is TRBV19, the J gene TRBJ2-1; 13 positions match TRBD2. Sequencing was carried out using naive CD4+ T cells from blood. The CDR3 DNA is TGTGCCAGTAGTGACCGACTAGCGGGAGGCAATGAGCAGTTCTTC. This sequence encodes CASSDRLAGGNEQFF.